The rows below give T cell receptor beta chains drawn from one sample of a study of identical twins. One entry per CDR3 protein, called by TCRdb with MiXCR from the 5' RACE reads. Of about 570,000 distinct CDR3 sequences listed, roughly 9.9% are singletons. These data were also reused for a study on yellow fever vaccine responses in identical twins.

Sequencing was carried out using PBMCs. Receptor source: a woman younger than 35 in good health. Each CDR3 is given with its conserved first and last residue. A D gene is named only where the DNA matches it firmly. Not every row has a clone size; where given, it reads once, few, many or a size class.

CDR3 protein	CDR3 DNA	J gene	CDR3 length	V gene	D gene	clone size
CASRGQSAGELFF	TGTGCCAGCAGGGGACAGTCGGCCGGGGAGCTGTTTTTT	TRBJ2-2	13	TRBV12-3/TRBV12-4	TRBD1	-
CASSLWLTSETGETQYF	TGTGCCAGCAGCTTATGGCTTACTAGCGAAACCGGAGAGACCCAGTACTTC	TRBJ2-5	17	TRBV7-2	TRBD2	-
CSVRGLYQETQYF	TGCAGCGTAAGGGGGTTGTACCAAGAGACCCAGTACTTC	TRBJ2-5	13	TRBV29-1	-	many
CASSQVLDQPQHF	TGCGCCAGCAGCCAAGTTCTAGATCAGCCCCAGCATTTT	TRBJ1-5	13	TRBV4-1	-	few
CASSFEGSNSYEQYF	TGTGCCAGCAGCTTTGAGGGGTCAAACTCCTACGAGCAGTACTTC	TRBJ2-7	15	TRBV7-2	-	-
CSARPGQSTDTQYF	TGCAGTGCTAGACCGGGACAGAGCACAGATACGCAGTATTTT	TRBJ2-3	14	TRBV20-1	TRBD1	many
CASSLPGRPDTQYF	TGTGCCAGCAGTTTACCGGGCAGGCCAGATACGCAGTATTTT	TRBJ2-3	14	TRBV12-3/TRBV12-4	-	-
CASSQLGGGDGTEAFF	TGTGCCAGCAGCCAACTCGGGGGCGGGGATGGGACTGAAGCTTTCTTT	TRBJ1-1	16	TRBV5-4	-	few
CASSQGQETQYF	TGCGCCAGCAGCCAGGGACAAGAGACCCAGTACTTC	TRBJ2-5	12	TRBV3-1	-	many
CASSEARPGNTIYF	TGTGCCAGCAGTGAAGCGCGACCTGGAAACACCATATATTTT	TRBJ1-3	14	TRBV6-1	-	few
CASSLGRGSTDEQFF	TGTGCCAGCAGCTTAGGGAGGGGTAGCACTGATGAGCAGTTCTTC	TRBJ2-1	15	TRBV7-9	-	many
CSAAGYPYNEQFF	TGCAGTGCTGCAGGGTATCCCTACAATGAGCAGTTCTTC	TRBJ2-1	13	TRBV20-1	-	-
CASSYSGLAATDTQYF	TGTGCCAGCAGTTACTCGGGACTAGCGGCGACAGATACGCAGTATTTT	TRBJ2-3	16	TRBV6-2/TRBV6-3	TRBD2	many
CASSLEGTGRPYEQYF	TGCGCCAGCAGCTTGGAGGGGACAGGGCGCCCCTACGAGCAGTACTTC	TRBJ2-7	16	TRBV5-1	TRBD1	few
CASSHPQRSRETQYF	TGTGCCAGCTCCCACCCCCAGCGCAGCCGGGAGACCCAGTACTTC	TRBJ2-5	15	TRBV18	-	few
CASSIPQGQETQYF	TGTGCCAGCAGCATTCCACAGGGACAAGAGACCCAGTACTTC	TRBJ2-5	14	TRBV7-2	-	many
CASSLPRTDKPLHF	TGTGCCAGCAGCTTACCACGGACAGATAAACCCCTCCACTTT	TRBJ1-6	14	TRBV7-9	-	-
CASSLEWGIYNEQFF	TGCGCCAGCAGCTTGGAGTGGGGGATCTACAATGAGCAGTTCTTC	TRBJ2-1	15	TRBV5-1	-	many
CSARMFVGGELFF	TGCAGTGCTAGGATGTTCGTGGGCGGGGAGCTGTTTTTT	TRBJ2-2	13	TRBV20-1	-	few
CASTLAQEETQYF	TGTGCCAGCACCCTCGCCCAGGAAGAGACCCAGTACTTC	TRBJ2-5	13	TRBV2	-	many
CASEAPTANEQFF	TGTGCCAGCGAGGCCCCGACTGCCAATGAGCAGTTCTTC	TRBJ2-1	13	TRBV7-9	-	many
CATSASGSQETQYF	TGTGCCACCAGTGCCTCCGGGAGCCAAGAGACCCAGTACTTC	TRBJ2-5	14	TRBV24-1	-	few
CASSDQIPGQSYTGELFF	TGTGCCAGCAGCGACCAAATTCCGGGACAGAGTTACACCGGGGAGCTGTTTTTT	TRBJ2-2	18	TRBV11-2	TRBD1	many
CAISESGPNQPQHF	TGTGCCATCAGTGAGTCGGGACCAAATCAGCCCCAGCATTTT	TRBJ1-5	14	TRBV10-3	-	many
CASSVGGLAGHKADTQYF	TGTGCCAGCAGCGTAGGGGGACTAGCGGGCCACAAGGCAGATACGCAGTATTTT	TRBJ2-3	18	TRBV9	TRBD2	few
CSVYSSQTYEQYF	TGCAGCGTTTATTCCTCACAGACCTACGAGCAGTACTTC	TRBJ2-7	13	TRBV29-1	-	many
CASSSRGRNEQFF	TGTGCCAGCAGCTCCCGGGGGAGGAATGAGCAGTTCTTC	TRBJ2-1	13	TRBV11-1	-	few
CASSEFDPGYEQYF	TGTGCCAGCAGTGAATTCGATCCGGGCTACGAGCAGTACTTC	TRBJ2-7	14	TRBV2	-	many
CSLVGTSGRTDTQYF	TGCAGCTTAGTGGGGACTAGCGGTCGCACAGATACGCAGTATTTT	TRBJ2-3	15	TRBV29-1	TRBD2	many
CASSLGARGHYNEQFF	TGTGCCAGCAGCCTCGGGGCAAGGGGTCACTACAATGAGCAGTTCTTC	TRBJ2-1	16	TRBV12-3/TRBV12-4	-	many
CASSTILGTGDPNYGYTF	TGTGCCAGCAGCACCATACTAGGGACAGGGGACCCTAACTATGGCTACACCTTC	TRBJ1-2	18	TRBV6-1	TRBD1	many
CASSADQETQYF	TGCGCCAGCAGCGCAGACCAAGAGACCCAGTACTTC	TRBJ2-5	12	TRBV5-1	-	few
CASSLSIGSTF	TGTGCCAGCAGCTTATCTATTGGTTCCACCTTC	TRBJ1-2	11	TRBV5-6	-	-
CASSQRGGGGTDTQYF	TGTGCCAGCAGCCAGCGCGGGGGTGGAGGAACAGATACGCAGTATTTT	TRBJ2-3	16	TRBV14	TRBD2	many
CASSVDRPWVSNQPQHF	TGTGCCAGCAGCGTCGACAGGCCATGGGTGAGCAATCAGCCCCAGCATTTT	TRBJ1-5	17	TRBV7-8	-	few
CASSELRLENNEQFF	TGTGCCAGCAGTGAACTTCGGTTGGAGAACAATGAGCAGTTCTTC	TRBJ2-1	15	TRBV2	-	few
CSVDNPDRVYEQYF	TGCAGCGTTGACAACCCGGACAGGGTCTACGAGCAGTACTTC	TRBJ2-7	14	TRBV29-1	TRBD1	-
CASTSEAETQYF	TGCGCCAGCACCTCGGAGGCTGAGACCCAGTACTTC	TRBJ2-5	12	TRBV5-1	-	few
CASSPPGLAGGRETQYF	TGTGCCAGCAGCCCGCCGGGACTAGCGGGAGGGAGGGAGACCCAGTACTTC	TRBJ2-5	17	TRBV7-2	TRBD2	many
CSVVGGSEQYF	TGCAGCGTTGTGGGGGGTTCCGAGCAGTACTTC	TRBJ2-7	11	TRBV29-1	-	-
CAWELGGGELFF	TGTGCCTGGGAGCTAGGGGGCGGGGAGCTGTTTTTT	TRBJ2-2	12	TRBV30	-	-
CASSRAGLADSTDTQYF	TGTGCCAGCAGCCGAGCGGGACTAGCGGATAGCACAGATACGCAGTATTTT	TRBJ2-3	17	TRBV3-1	TRBD2	few
CASSFPWGEQYF	TGTGCCAGCAGTTTCCCATGGGGGGAGCAGTACTTC	TRBJ2-7	12	TRBV27	-	-
CASSLQGGNNQPQHF	TGTGCCAGCAGCTTACAGGGAGGTAACAATCAGCCCCAGCATTTT	TRBJ1-5	15	TRBV5-6	-	many
CASRDGLAGVWVQFF	TGTGCCAGCCGCGACGGGCTAGCGGGAGTATGGGTGCAGTTCTTC	TRBJ2-1	15	TRBV7-8	TRBD2	few
CASSSGSDYNEQFF	TGTGCCAGCAGTAGCGGGAGCGACTACAATGAGCAGTTCTTC	TRBJ2-1	14	TRBV19	TRBD2	-
CASSVEKYSYEQYF	TGTGCCAGCAGCGTAGAGAAGTATTCCTACGAGCAGTACTTC	TRBJ2-7	14	TRBV9	-	few
CASSLGVEQYF	TGTGCCAGCAGCTTGGGGGTCGAGCAGTACTTC	TRBJ2-7	11	TRBV7-9	-	many
CASSSADRPYEQYF	TGTGCCAGCAGCTCGGCGGACAGACCCTACGAGCAGTACTTC	TRBJ2-7	14	TRBV7-3	-	few
CATSEAGRGDTQYF	TGTGCCACCAGTGAAGCAGGGCGGGGAGATACGCAGTATTTT	TRBJ2-3	14	TRBV24-1	-	many